This T cell receptor (beta chain) was captured by sequencing in a study of graft-versus-host responses after intestinal transplantation. Measured with immunoSEQ multiplex PCR; TCRdb has only the in-frame clones, and not every one. In the table there are 15,000 to 20,000 clones, less than 50% of which are singletons. Researchers placed some 200,000 CFSE-labeled responder cells in culture with some 200,000 irradiated, violet-dye-labeled stimulator cells. The germline V gene encodes CDR1 LNHDA and CDR2 SQIVND (reference sequence). The CDR3 has 15 residues. The V end lost 8 bases, the J end lost 3 bases, and 20 bases lay between the germline ends.

Specimen: alloreactive CD8+ T cells from a mixed lymphocyte reaction culture, collected before intestinal transplant. Subset in this sample: CFSE-low proliferating T cells sorted from approximately 6-day pre-transplant mixed lymphocyte reaction (GvH or HvG direction). J is TRBJ2-7 and V is TRBV19; D not certain. The sequence derives from a human patient who received an intestinal transplant. The CDR3 loop is CASWIWQSSIYEQYF. The CDR3, as DNA: TGTGCCAGTTGGATCTGGCAGTCCTCTATCTACGAGCAGTACTTC. Full variable domain (remainder filled in from reference TRBV19 and TRBJ2-7): DGGITQSPKYLFRKEGQNVTLSCEQNLNHDAMYWYRQDPGQGLRLIYYSQIVNDFQKGDIAEGYSVSREKKESFPLTVTSAQKNPTAFYLCASWIWQSSIYEQYFGPGTRLTVT.